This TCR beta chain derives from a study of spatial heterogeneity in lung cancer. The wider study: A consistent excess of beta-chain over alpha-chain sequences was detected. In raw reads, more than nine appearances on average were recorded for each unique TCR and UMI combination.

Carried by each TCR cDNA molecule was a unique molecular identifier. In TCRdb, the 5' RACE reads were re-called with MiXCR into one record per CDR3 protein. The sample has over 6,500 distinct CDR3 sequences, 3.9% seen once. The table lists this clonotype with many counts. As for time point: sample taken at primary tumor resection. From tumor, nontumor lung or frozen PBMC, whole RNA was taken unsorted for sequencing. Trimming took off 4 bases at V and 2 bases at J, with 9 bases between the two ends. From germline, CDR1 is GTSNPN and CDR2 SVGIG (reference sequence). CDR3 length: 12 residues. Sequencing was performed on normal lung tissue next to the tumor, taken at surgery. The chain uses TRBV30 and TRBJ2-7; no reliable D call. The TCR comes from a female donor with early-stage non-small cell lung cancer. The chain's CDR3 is CAWTSGTYEQYF. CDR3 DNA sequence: TGTGCCTGGACCTCTGGGACCTACGAGCAGTACTTC. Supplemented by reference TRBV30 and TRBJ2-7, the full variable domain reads SQTIHQWPATLVQPVGSPLSLECTVEGTSNPNLYWYRQAAGRGLQLLFYSVGIGQISSEVPQNLSASRPQDRQFILSSKKLLLSDSGFYLCAWTSGTYEQYFGPGTRLTVT.